The sample holds many counts of the clone carrying this TCR beta chain. This sample stems from a study of neurological immune-mediated disorders. Trimming at V came to 8 bases and at J to 5 bases, leaving 3 bases not matched to a gene. CDR1 is LGHNA and CDR2 is YNFKEQ in the germline V gene. There are 13 residues in the CDR3. MiXCR, run by TCRdb on the 5' RACE reads, gives a single entry per CDR3 protein. The data show under 70,000 distinct CDR3 sequences, more than 20% seen once. Time point meaning: technical triplicate 2. This sequence originates from a man aged 60 to 75 with HTLV-1-associated myelopathy (HAM/TSP). Sequenced sample: PBMCs. The chain employs TRBV4-2 and TRBJ1-4; 9 bases align to TRBD1. The CDR3: CASQTGGNEKLFF. Written as DNA, the CDR3 is TGTGCCAGCCAAACAGGGGGCAATGAAAAACTGTTTTTT.